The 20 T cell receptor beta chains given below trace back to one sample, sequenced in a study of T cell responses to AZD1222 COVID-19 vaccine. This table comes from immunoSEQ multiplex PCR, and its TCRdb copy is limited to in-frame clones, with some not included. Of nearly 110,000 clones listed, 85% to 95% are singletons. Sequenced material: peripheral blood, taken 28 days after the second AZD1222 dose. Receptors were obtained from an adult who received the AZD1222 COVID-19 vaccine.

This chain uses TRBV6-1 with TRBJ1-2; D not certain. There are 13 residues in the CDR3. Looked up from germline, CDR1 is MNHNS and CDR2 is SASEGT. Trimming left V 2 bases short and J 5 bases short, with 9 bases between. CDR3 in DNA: TGTGCCAGCAGTGAATTAGGGAGTTATGGCTACACCTTC. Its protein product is CASSELGSYGYTF.

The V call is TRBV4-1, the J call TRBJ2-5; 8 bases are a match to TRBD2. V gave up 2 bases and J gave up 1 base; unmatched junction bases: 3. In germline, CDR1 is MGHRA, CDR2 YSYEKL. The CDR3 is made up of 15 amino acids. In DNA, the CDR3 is TGCGCCAGCAGCCAAATGAGCGGGGGCCAAGAGACCCAGTACTTC. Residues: CASSQMSGGQETQYF.

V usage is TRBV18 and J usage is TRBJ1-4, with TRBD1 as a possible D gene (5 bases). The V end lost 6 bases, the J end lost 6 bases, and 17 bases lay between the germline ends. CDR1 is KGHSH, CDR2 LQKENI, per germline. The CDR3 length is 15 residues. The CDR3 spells CASSPGATAHEKLFF. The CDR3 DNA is TGTGCCAGCTCTCCCGGGGCGACGGCTCATGAAAAACTGTTTTTT.

The CDR3, as DNA: TGTGCCATCAGTGGTAGCGGGAGATATGAGCAGTTCTTC. It translates to CAISGSGRYEQFF. The J gene is TRBJ2-1, the V gene TRBV10-3; TRBD2 agrees at 9 bases. The CDR3 covers 13 residues. The V gene end was trimmed by 4 bases and the J gene end by 8 bases; junction bases not matched to a gene: 3. CDR1 is ENHRY, CDR2 SYGVKD, per germline.

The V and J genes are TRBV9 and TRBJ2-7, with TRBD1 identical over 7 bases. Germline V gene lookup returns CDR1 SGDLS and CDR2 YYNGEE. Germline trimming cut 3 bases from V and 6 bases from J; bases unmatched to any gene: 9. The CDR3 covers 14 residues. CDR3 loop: CASSAATGFSEQYF. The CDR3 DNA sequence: TGTGCCAGCAGCGCTGCGACAGGGTTTAGCGAGCAGTACTTC.

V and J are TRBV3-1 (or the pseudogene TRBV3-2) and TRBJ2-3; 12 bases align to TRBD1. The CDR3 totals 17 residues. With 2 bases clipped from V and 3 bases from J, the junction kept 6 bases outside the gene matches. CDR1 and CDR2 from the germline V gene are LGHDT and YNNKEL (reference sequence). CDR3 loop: CASSQMGTGGKTDTQYF. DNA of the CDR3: TGTGCCAGCAGCCAAATGGGGACAGGGGGCAAGACAGATACGCAGTATTTT.

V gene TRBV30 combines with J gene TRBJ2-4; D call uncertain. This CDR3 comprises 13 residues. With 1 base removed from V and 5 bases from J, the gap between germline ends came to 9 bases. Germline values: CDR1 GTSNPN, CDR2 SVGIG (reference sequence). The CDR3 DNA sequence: TGTGCCTGGAGTGGGGGAAGTGAAAACATTCAGTACTTC. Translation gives CAWSGGSENIQYF.

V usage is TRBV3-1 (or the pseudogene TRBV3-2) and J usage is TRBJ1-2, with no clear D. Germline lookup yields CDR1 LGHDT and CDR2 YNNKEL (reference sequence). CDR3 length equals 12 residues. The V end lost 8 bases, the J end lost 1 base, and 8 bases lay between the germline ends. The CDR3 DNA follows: TGTGCCAGCTCGGAGGTTAACTATGGCTACACCTTC. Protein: CASSEVNYGYTF.

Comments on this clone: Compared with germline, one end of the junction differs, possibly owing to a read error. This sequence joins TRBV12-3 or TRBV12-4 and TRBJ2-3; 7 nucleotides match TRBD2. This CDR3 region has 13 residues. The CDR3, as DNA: TGTGCCAGCAGCTACCTTCCTAGCGGATACGGTGCTTTT. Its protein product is CASSYLPSGYGAF.

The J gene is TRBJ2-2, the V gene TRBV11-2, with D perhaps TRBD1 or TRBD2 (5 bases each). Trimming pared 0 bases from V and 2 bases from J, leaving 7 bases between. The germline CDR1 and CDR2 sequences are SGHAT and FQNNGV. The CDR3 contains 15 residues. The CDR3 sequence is CASSLEGVNTGELFF. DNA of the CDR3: TGTGCCAGCAGCTTAGAGGGGGTTAACACCGGGGAGCTGTTTTTT.

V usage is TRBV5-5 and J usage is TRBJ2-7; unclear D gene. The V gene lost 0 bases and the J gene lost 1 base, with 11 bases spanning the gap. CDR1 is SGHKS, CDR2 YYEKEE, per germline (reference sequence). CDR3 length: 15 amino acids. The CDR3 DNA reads TGTGCCAGCAGCTTGGAACCTGGCATTTCCTACGAGCAGTACTTC. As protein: CASSLEPGISYEQYF.

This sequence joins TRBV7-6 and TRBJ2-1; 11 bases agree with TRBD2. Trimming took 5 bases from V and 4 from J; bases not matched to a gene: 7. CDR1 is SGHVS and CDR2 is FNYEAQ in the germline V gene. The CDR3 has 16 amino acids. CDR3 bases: TGTGCCAGCAGCCTAAGCGGGACTAGCGGATACAATGAGCAGTTCTTC. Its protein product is CASSLSGTSGYNEQFF.

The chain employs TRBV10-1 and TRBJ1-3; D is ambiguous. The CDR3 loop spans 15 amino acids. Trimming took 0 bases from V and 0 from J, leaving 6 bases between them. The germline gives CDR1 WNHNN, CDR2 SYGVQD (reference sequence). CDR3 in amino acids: CASSESPVSGNTIYF. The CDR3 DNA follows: TGCGCCAGCAGTGAGTCCCCAGTCTCTGGAAACACCATATATTTT.

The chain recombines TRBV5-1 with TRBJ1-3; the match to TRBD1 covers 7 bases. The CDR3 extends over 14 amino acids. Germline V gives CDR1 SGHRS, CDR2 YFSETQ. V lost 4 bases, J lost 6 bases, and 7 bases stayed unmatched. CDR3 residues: CASSPGQTSNTIYF. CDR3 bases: TGCGCCAGCAGCCCGGGACAGACCTCAAACACCATATATTTT.

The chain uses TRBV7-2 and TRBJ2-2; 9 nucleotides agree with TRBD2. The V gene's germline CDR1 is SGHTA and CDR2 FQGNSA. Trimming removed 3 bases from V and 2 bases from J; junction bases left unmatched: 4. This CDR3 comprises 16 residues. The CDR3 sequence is CASSFLAGDNTGELFF. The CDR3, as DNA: TGTGCCAGCAGCTTTTTAGCGGGAGATAACACCGGGGAGCTGTTTTTT.

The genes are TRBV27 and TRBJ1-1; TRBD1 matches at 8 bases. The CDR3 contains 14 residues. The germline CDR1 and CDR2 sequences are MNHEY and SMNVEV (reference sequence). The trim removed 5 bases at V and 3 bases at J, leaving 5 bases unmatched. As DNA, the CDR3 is TGTGCCAGCAGTCCTCAGGGGGCGGACACTGAAGCTTTCTTT. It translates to CASSPQGADTEAFF.

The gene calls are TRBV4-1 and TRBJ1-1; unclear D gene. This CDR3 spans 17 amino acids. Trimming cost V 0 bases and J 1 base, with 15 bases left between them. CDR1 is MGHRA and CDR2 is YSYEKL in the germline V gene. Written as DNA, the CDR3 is TGCGCCAGCAGCCAAGATGGAGGCCGGATGGGGAACACTGAAGCTTTCTTT. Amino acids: CASSQDGGRMGNTEAFF.

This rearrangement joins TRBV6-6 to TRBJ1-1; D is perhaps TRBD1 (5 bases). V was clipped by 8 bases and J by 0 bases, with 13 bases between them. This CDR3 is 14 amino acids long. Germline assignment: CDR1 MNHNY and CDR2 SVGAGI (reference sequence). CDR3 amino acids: CASVPGTLNTEAFF. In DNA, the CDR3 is TGTGCCAGCGTTCCTGGGACCCTGAACACTGAAGCTTTCTTT.

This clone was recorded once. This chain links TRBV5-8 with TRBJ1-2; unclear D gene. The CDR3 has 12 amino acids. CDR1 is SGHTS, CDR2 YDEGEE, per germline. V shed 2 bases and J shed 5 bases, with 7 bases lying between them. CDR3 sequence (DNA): TGTGCCAGCAGCTTTAACCGATATGGCTACACCTTC. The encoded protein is CASSFNRYGYTF.

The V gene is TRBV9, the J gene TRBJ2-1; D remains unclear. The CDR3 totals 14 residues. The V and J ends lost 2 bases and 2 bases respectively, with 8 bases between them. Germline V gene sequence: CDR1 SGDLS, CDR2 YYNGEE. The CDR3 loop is CASSVDTAYNEQFF. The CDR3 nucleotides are TGTGCCAGCAGCGTCGACACCGCCTACAATGAGCAGTTCTTC. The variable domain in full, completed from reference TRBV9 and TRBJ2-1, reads DSGVTQTPKHLITATGQRVTLRCSPRSGDLSVYWYQQSLDQGLQFLIQYYNGEERAKGNILERFSAQQFPDLHSELNLSSLELGDSALYFCASSVDTAYNEQFFGPGTRLTVL.